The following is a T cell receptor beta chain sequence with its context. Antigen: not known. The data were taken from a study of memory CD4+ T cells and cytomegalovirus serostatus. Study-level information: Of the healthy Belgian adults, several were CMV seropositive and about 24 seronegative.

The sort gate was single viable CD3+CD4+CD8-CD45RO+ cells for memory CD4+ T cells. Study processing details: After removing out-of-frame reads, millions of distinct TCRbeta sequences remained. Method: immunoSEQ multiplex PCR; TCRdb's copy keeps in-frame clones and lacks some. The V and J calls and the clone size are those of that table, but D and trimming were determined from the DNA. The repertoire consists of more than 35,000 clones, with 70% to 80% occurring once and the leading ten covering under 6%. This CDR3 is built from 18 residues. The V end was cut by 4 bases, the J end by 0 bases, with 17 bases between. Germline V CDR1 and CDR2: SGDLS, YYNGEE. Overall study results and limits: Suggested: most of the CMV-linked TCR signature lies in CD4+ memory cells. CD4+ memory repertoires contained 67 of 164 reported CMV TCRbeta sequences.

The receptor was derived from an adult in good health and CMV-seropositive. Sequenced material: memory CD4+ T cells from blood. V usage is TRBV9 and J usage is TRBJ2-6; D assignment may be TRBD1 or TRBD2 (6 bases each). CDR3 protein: CASSPLEGVYSGANVLTF. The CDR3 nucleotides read TGTGCCAGCAGCCCCCTGGAGGGGGTTTACTCTGGGGCCAACGTCCTGACTTTC.